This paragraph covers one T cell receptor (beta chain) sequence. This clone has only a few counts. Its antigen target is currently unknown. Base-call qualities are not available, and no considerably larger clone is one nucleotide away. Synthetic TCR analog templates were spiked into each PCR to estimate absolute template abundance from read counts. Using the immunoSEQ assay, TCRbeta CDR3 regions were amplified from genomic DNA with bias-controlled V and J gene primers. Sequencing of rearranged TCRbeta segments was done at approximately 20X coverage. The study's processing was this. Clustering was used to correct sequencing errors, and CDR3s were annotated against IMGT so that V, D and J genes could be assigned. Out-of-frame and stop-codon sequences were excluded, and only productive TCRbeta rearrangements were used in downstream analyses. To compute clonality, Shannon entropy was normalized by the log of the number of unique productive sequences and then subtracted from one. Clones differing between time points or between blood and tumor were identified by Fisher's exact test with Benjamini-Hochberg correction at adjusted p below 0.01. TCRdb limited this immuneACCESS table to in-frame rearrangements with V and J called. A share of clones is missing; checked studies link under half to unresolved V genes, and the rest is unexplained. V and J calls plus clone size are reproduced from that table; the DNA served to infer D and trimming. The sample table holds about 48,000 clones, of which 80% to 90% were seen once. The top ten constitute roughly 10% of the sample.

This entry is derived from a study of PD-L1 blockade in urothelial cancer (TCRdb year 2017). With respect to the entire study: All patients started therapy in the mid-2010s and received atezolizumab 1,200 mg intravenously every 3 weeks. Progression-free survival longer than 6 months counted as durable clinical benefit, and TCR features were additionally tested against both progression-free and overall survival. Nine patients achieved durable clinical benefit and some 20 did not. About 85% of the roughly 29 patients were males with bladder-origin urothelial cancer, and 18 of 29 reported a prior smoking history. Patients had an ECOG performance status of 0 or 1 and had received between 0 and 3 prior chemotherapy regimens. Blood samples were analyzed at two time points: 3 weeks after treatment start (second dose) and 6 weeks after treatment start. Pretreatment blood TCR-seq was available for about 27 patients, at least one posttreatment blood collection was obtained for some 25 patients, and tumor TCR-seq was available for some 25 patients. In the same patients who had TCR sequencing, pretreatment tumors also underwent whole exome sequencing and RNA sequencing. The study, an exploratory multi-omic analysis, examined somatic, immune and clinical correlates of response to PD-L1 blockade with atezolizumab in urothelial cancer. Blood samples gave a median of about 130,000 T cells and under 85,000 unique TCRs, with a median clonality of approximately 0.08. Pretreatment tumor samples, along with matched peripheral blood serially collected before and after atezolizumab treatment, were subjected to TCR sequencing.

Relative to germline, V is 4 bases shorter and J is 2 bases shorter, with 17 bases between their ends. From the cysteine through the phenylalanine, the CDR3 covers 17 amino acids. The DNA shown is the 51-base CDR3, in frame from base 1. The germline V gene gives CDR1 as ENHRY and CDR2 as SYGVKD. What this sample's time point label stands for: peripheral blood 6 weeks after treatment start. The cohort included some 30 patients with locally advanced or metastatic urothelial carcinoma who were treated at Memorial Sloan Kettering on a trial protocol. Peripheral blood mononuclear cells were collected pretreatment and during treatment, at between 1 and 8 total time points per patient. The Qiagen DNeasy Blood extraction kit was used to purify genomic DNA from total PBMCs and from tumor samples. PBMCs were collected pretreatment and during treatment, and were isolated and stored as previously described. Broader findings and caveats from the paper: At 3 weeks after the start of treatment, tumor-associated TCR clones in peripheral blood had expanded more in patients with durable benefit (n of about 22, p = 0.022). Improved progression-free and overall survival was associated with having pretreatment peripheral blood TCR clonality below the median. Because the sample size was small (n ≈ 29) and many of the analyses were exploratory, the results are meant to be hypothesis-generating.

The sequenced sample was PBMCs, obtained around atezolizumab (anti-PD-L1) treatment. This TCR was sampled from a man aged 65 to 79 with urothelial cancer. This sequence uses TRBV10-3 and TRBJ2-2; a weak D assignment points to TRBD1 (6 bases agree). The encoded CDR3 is CAISGPTLGQNTGELFF. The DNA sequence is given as TGTGCCATCAGTGGGCCCACTCTGGGACAAAACACCGGGGAGCTGTTTTTT.